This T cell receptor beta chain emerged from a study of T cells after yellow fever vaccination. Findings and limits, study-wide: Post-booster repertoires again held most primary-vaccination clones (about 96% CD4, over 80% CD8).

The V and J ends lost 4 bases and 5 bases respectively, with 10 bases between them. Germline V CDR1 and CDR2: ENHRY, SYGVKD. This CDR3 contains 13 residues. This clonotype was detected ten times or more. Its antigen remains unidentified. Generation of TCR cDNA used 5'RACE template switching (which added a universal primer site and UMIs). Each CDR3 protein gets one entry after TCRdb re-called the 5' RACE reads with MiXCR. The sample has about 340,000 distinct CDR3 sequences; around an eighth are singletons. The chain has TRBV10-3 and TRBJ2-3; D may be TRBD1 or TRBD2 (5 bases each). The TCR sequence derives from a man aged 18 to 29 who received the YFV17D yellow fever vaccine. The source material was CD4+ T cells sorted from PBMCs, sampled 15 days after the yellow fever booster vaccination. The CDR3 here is CAISGGVGDTQYF. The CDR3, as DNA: TGTGCCATCAGTGGAGGGGTTGGAGATACGCAGTATTTT.